This T cell receptor (beta chain) was found in a study of beta chain features in type 1 diabetes. Reverse transcription of all isolated RNA meant that expressed TCRB transcripts were sequenced. Profiled with immunoSEQ multiplex PCR; TCRdb holds only in-frame clones, not every one. The sample holds 500,000 to 650,000 clones, 9.5% to 15% seen once. Notes on the study in general: There was a moderate but significant shortening of TCRB CDR3s in all four CD4+ subsets of Type 1 diabetes patients.

Of note for this clone: The antigen is undetermined.

V gave up 0 bases and J gave up 4 bases, with 10 bases separating them. Germline loops: CDR1 SGHKS, CDR2 YYEKEE (reference sequence). CDR3 size: 14 residues. Material: naive CD4+ T cells from blood. The chain joins TRBV5-5 to TRBJ1-2; D unresolved. The sequence derives from a man aged 25-45 years with type 1 diabetes. Here the CDR3 reads CASSLEDLLYGYTF. The DNA for the CDR3 is TGTGCCAGCAGCTTGGAAGATCTTCTCTATGGCTACACCTTC.